The source of this T cell receptor (beta chain) is a study of blood T cell repertoires in COVID-19. The overall study: Acute and convalescent COVID-19 specimens originated in the United States, Italy and Spain. The analysed material was cDNA or gDNA that came from T cells, B-cell-depleted T cells, or PBMCs.

Per the authors' pipeline: Reference gene primers were amplified, and this amplification served to estimate nucleated cell counts. TCRdb keeps only in-frame clones here, not all; method: immunoSEQ multiplex PCR. V, J and clone size are those of that table, while D and trimming were read from the DNA. The table shows about 90,000 clones, with roughly 72% occurring only once. CDR1 SGHNT and CDR2 YYREEE come from the germline V gene (reference sequence). The V gene end was trimmed by 0 bases and the J gene end by 2 bases; junction bases not matched to a gene: 4. The CDR3 consists of 16 residues. This receptor was taken from a man in his 70s with acute or convalescent COVID-19. Sample: peripheral blood. This chain links TRBV5-4 with TRBJ2-3, with 9 bases lining up with TRBD1. CDR3 region: CASSLGDRVFTDTQYF. CDR3 DNA sequence: TGTGCCAGCAGCTTGGGGGACAGGGTTTTCACAGATACGCAGTATTTT. The full variable domain, with the rest looked up from reference TRBV5-4 and TRBJ2-3, is ETGVTQSPTHLIKTRGQQVTLRCSSQSGHNTVSWYQQALGQGPQFIFQYYREEENGRGNFPPRFSGLQFPNYSSELNVNALELDDSALYLCASSLGDRVFTDTQYFGPGTRLTVL.